These 6 T cell receptor beta chains were all obtained from the same sample, sequenced in a study of control samples from healthy donors and cancer patients (dated by TCRdb to about 2020). The library relied on the immunoSEQ multiplex PCR assay. The clones in this table, taken by TCRdb from immuneACCESS, are in-frame only. Not every clone is retained; where verified, under half of the shortfall comes from an unresolved V gene, and the cause of the rest is unknown. This sample has approximately 68,000 clones in its table, and more than 80% of those were observed once. The top ten clones comprise 15% to 17% of the sample. Specimen: blood. The source of these receptors is a man between 60 and 70 years old in good health.

This clone was seen a single time. This sequence joins TRBV19 and TRBJ2-3; 10 bases align to TRBD2. Germline loops: CDR1 LNHDA, CDR2 SQIVND (reference sequence). CDR3 length equals 14 residues. After removal of 3 bases from V and 3 bases from J, the junction contained 0 bases not matched to a gene. The CDR3 DNA is TGTGCCAGTAGTATTAGCGGGAGGACAGATACGCAGTATTTT. Protein sequence: CASSISGRTDTQYF.

This clone was counted once. This chain uses TRBV19 with TRBJ1-2; D ambiguous. CDR3 length: 15 amino acids. Trimming shortened V by 6 bases and J by 7 bases, and 21 bases separated the two germline ends. CDR1 is LNHDA, CDR2 SQIVND, per germline (reference sequence). In nucleotides, the CDR3 is TGTGCCAGTAGAACTGACATAAGTTGGCAGCCTGGCTACACCTTC. Protein product: CASRTDISWQPGYTF.

The chain's CDR3 is CASSIKGTSGRPVSPGRSTDTQYF. The CDR3 bases are TGTGCCAGTAGTATCAAGGGCACTAGCGGGAGGCCCGTAAGCCCAGGAAGGAGCACAGATACGCAGTATTTT. The chain uses TRBV19 and TRBJ2-3, with 12 bases lining up with TRBD2. Germline CDR1 and CDR2: LNHDA and SQIVND (reference sequence). After removal of 3 bases from V and 0 bases from J, the junction contained 25 bases not matched to a gene. This CDR3 has 24 residues. Drawing the rest from reference TRBV19 and TRBJ2-3, the complete variable domain is DGGITQSPKYLFRKEGQNVTLSCEQNLNHDAMYWYRQDPGQGLRLIYYSQIVNDFQKGDIAEGYSVSREKKESFPLTVTSAQKNPTAFYLCASSIKGTSGRPVSPGRSTDTQYFGPGTRLTVL.

This clone was seen a single time. V and J are TRBV19 and TRBJ2-1; D is possibly TRBD2 (7 bases). Per germline, CDR1 LNHDA and CDR2 SQIVND (reference sequence). This CDR3 has 15 residues. With 7 bases removed from V and 2 bases from J, the gap between germline ends came to 15 bases. CDR3 amino acids: CASTMGGGPYNEQFF. The CDR3 nucleotides are TGTGCCAGTACCATGGGAGGGGGGCCCTACAATGAGCAGTTCTTC.

The J gene is TRBJ2-7, the V gene TRBV10-3, with TRBD2 matching over 7 bases. The CDR3 sequence is 14 residues long. Germline lookup yields CDR1 ENHRY and CDR2 SYGVKD. After removal of 3 bases from V and 3 bases from J, the junction contained 5 bases not matched to a gene. CDR3 residues: CAISDGRESYEQYF. The CDR3 DNA sequence: TGTGCCATCAGTGATGGGCGGGAGAGCTACGAGCAGTACTTC.

Remarks on this clone: The same CDR3 is also encoded by other DNA sequences in this sample. The chain employs TRBV5-4 and TRBJ1-3; D not certain. The germline V gene encodes CDR1 SGHNT and CDR2 YYREEE (reference sequence). The CDR3 sequence is 15 residues long. Trimming shortened V by 0 bases and J by 0 bases, and 7 bases separated the two germline ends. CDR3 coding DNA: TGTGCCAGCAGCTTGGCAGGTCGCTCTGGAAACACCATATATTTT. Translating gives CASSLAGRSGNTIYF.